These 11 T cell receptor beta chains were all obtained from the same sample, sequenced in a study of control samples from healthy donors and cancer patients. The assay was immunoSEQ multiplex PCR, and TCRdb's table has in-frame clones only and misses some. The sample has around 110,000 clones, 75% to 90% seen once. Sequenced sample: PBMCs. The receptors come from a woman in her fifties or sixties with colorectal cancer.

As regards this clone: The sample has other DNA sequences that encode this CDR3 too. The chain links TRBV19 to TRBJ1-2, with 9 bases matching TRBD1. The V and J ends lost 3 bases and 5 bases, in that order; junction bases with no gene match: 1. This CDR3 has 13 amino acids. Germline CDR1 reads LNHDA; CDR2 reads SQIVND (reference sequence). The CDR3 region has the DNA TGTGCCAGTAGTATCGACAGGGGGTATGGCTACACCTTC. This sequence encodes CASSIDRGYGYTF.

The chain is built from TRBV29-1 and TRBJ2-5; a weak D match, TRBD2 (5 bases). V lost 0 bases, J lost 4 bases, and 9 bases lay in between. Germline CDR1 and CDR2: SQVTM and ANQGSEA. There are 13 residues in the CDR3. The CDR3 DNA follows: TGCAGCGTTGAAGATCGGACTCGAGAGACCCAGTACTTC. Translation gives CSVEDRTRETQYF.

This clone was detected only a few times. The J gene is TRBJ1-5, the V gene TRBV9; the D gene is possibly TRBD1 (5 bases). CDR1 and CDR2 from the germline V gene are SGDLS and YYNGEE. This CDR3 region has 16 residues. V was trimmed by 0 bases and J by 6 bases, leaving 16 bases between them. In DNA, the CDR3 is TGTGCCAGCAGCGTAGGCCCGTTGGCAGGGACTCAGCCCCAGCATTTT. It encodes CASSVGPLAGTQPQHF.

The chain links TRBV7-8 to TRBJ1-6, with D uncertain. Germline lookup yields CDR1 SGHVS and CDR2 FQNEAQ. This CDR3 contains 17 residues. V was pared by 1 base and J by 4 bases, with 14 bases between. For the CDR3, the DNA is TGTGCCAGCAGCTTAGTCCGACGAGGACTTTATAATTCACCCCTCCACTTT. Amino acid sequence: CASSLVRRGLYNSPLHF. The full variable domain, completed using reference TRBV7-8 and TRBJ1-6, is GAGVSQSPRYKVAKRGQDVALRCDPISGHVSLFWYQQALGQGPEFLTYFQNEAQLDKSGLPSDRFFAERPEGSVSTLKIQRTQQEDSAVYLCASSLVRRGLYNSPLHFGNGTRLTVT.

The chain has TRBV4-1 and TRBJ2-1, with D perhaps matching TRBD1 (8 bases). Germline V gene lookup returns CDR1 MGHRA and CDR2 YSYEKL. The germline V and J ends were trimmed by 1 base and 8 bases, with 15 bases remaining between them. This CDR3 contains 15 residues. The CDR3 spells CASSQVQGAGDEQFF. In DNA form, the CDR3 reads TGCGCCAGCAGCCAAGTCCAGGGGGCGGGGGATGAGCAGTTCTTC.

On this clone: The sample carries other DNA sequences with the same CDR3. J is TRBJ1-2 and V is TRBV12-3 or TRBV12-4, with 7 bases lining up with TRBD1. The CDR3 totals 11 residues. V trimming: 4 bases; J trimming: 7 bases; junction bases outside the gene matches: 0. For the CDR3, the DNA is TGTGCCAGCAGTTACAGGGGTGGCTACACCTTC. This sequence encodes CASSYRGGYTF.

Regarding this clone: The junction and the germline gene differ at one end; a read error may be behind it. Other DNA sequences from this sample encode an identical CDR3 as well. The CDR3 nucleotides read TGTGCCAGCAGTCAAGAAAGCGGCGAGCAGTACTTC. Protein sequence: CASSQESGEQYF. V usage is TRBV3-1 (or the pseudogene TRBV3-2) and J usage is TRBJ2-7; D may be TRBD2 (5 bases). The germline V gene has CDR1 LGHDT and CDR2 YNNKEL (reference sequence). This CDR3 spans 12 amino acids.

This chain uses TRBV27 with TRBJ1-2; perhaps TRBD1 as D (5 bases). Trimming stripped 5 bases from V and 3 bases from J, with 10 bases between. The CDR3 has 13 residues. Per the germline V gene, CDR1 is MNHEY and CDR2 is SMNVEV (reference sequence). The CDR3 is CASSLGEDYGYTF. The CDR3 coding sequence is TGTGCCAGCAGTCTGGGGGAGGACTATGGCTACACCTTC.

This clone was observed a few times. The chain carries TRBV3-1 (or the pseudogene TRBV3-2) and TRBJ1-4; 7 bases match TRBD1. Trimming took 3 bases from V and 4 from J; bases not matched to a gene: 2. The CDR3 covers 14 residues. Germline loops: CDR1 LGHDT, CDR2 YNNKEL (reference sequence). In DNA, the CDR3 is TGTGCCAGCAGCCAGGGACAGAGTAATGAAAAACTGTTTTTT. Protein sequence: CASSQGQSNEKLFF.

The chain recombines TRBV21-1 with TRBJ2-1; the D segment call TRBD2 is taken from the table without a DNA check. TRBV21-1 is described as a pseudogene. The CDR3 totals 17 residues. This CDR3 reads CASSKDGSGNSYNEQFF. The CDR3 DNA reads as TGTGCCAGCAGCAAAGACGGTAGCGGAAACTCCTACAATGAGCAGTTCTTC.

This clone was found a few times. This chain joins TRBV6-6 and TRBJ1-6, with TRBD1 matching 8 bases. Germline loops: CDR1 MNHNY, CDR2 SVGAGI (reference sequence). The trim removed 6 bases at V and 6 bases at J, leaving 4 bases unmatched. The CDR3 is made up of 14 amino acids. The CDR3, as DNA: TGTGCCAGCAGGATTGACAGGGGTAATTCACCCCTCCACTTT. It is translated as CASRIDRGNSPLHF.